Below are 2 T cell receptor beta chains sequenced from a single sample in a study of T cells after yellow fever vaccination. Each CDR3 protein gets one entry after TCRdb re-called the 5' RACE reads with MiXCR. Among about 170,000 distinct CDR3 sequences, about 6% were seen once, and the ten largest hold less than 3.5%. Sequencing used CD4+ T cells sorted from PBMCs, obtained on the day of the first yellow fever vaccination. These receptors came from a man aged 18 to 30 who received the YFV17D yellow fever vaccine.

The CDR3 DNA reads as TGTGCCAGCAGTCCCGCCTCATCGGCTACTGGCTACACCTTC. It is translated as CASSPASSATGYTF. V and J are TRBV27 and TRBJ1-2; D is undetermined. V gave up 5 bases and J gave up 7 bases, with 17 bases separating them. Germline V gene sequence: CDR1 MNHEY, CDR2 SMNVEV (reference sequence). The CDR3 has 14 residues.

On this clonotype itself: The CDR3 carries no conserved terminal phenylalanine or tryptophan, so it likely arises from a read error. The CDR3 here is CASSSGDSASYGYTS. The DNA of the CDR3 is TGTGCCAGCAGCTCAGGGGACAGCGCTAGTTACGGCTACACCTCC. V gene TRBV7-8 combines with J gene TRBJ1-2; 7 bases are shared with TRBD1. Germline assignment: CDR1 SGHVS and CDR2 FQNEAQ. V lost 4 bases and J lost 8; bases outside the gene matches: 13. This CDR3 is built from 15 residues.